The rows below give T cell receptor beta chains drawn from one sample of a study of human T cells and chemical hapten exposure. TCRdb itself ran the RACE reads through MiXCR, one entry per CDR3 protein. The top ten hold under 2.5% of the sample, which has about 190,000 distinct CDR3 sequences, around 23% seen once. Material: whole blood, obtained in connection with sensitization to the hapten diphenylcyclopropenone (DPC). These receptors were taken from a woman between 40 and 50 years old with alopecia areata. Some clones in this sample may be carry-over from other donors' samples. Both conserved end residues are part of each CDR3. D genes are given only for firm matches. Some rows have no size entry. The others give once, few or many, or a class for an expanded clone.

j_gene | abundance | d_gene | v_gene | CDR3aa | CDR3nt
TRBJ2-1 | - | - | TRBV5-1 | CASSLERDYEQFF | TGCGCCAGCAGCTTGGAGAGGGACTATGAGCAGTTCTTC
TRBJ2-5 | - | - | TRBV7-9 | CATDGPGGETQYF | TGTGCCACCGATGGGCCAGGAGGAGAGACCCAGTACTTC
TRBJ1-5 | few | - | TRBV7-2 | CASSLEGFGNNQPQHF | TGTGCCAGCAGCTTAGAAGGTTTCGGAAACAATCAGCCCCAGCATTTT
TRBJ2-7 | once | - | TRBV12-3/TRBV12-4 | CASSFLLHEQYF | TGTGCCAGCAGTTTTCTGCTCCACGAGCAGTACTTC
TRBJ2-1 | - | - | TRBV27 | CASSLGIGTAKKGEQFF | TGTGCCAGCAGTTTGGGAATTGGGACCGCAAAAAAGGGTGAGCAGTTCTTC
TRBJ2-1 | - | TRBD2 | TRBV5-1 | CASSLPTTGTSQFF | TGCGCCAGCAGCTTGCCAACTACCGGGACTAGTCAGTTCTTC
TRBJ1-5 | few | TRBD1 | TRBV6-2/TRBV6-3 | CASSWTGEQPQHF | TGTGCCAGCAGTTGGACAGGGGAGCAGCCCCAGCATTTT
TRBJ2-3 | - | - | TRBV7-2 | CASKGGGADTQYF | TGTGCCAGCAAGGGAGGGGGCGCAGATACGCAGTATTTT
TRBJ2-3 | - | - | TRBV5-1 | CASSFEGLSTDTQYF | TGCGCCAGCAGCTTTGAAGGTTTGAGCACAGATACGCAGTATTTT
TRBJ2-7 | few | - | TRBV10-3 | CAIRRAYEQYF | TGTGCCATCAGACGGGCCTACGAGCAGTACTTC
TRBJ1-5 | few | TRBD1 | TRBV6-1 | CASSIGDRGGGQPQHF | TGTGCCAGCAGTATTGGAGACAGGGGAGGCGGTCAGCCCCAGCATTTT
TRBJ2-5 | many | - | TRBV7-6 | CASSPQGFLGETQYF | TGTGCCAGCAGCCCCCAGGGGTTTTTGGGGGAGACCCAGTACTTC
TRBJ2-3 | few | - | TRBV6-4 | CASSQGADTQYF | TGTGCCAGCAGTCAGGGAGCAGATACGCAGTATTTT
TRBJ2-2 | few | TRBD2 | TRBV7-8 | CASSRGVGGRVNGELFF | TGTGCCAGCAGTCGAGGGGTCGGCGGGAGGGTAAACGGGGAGCTGTTTTTT
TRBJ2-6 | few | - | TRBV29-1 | CSVAQSGANVLTF | TGCAGCGTTGCTCAGTCTGGGGCCAACGTCCTGACTTTC
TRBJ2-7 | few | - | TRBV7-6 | CASSSAFRDGVYEQYF | TGTGCCAGCAGCTCCGCCTTCAGGGACGGAGTTTACGAGCAGTACTTC
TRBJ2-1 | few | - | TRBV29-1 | CSVVLRRGVYNEQFF | TGCAGCGTTGTCTTGCGCAGGGGGGTCTACAATGAGCAGTTCTTC
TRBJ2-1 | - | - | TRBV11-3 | CASSFDNSYNEQFF | TGTGCCAGCAGCTTCGATAACTCCTACAATGAGCAGTTCTTC
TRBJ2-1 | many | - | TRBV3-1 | CASSQELAKNEQFF | TGTGCCAGCAGCCAAGAACTGGCGAAAAATGAGCAGTTCTTC
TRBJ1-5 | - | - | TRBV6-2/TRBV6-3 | CASSYVGGNKPQHF | TGTGCCAGCAGTTACGTGGGGGGTAATAAGCCCCAGCATTTT
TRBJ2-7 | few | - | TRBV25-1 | CASSLRQEQYF | TGTGCCAGCAGTCTTAGACAGGAGCAGTACTTC
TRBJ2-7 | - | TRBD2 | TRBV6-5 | CASTLAGGSYEQYF | TGTGCCAGCACCCTAGCGGGAGGGTCCTACGAGCAGTACTTC
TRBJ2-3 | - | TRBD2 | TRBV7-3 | CASSLNSGRRGTDTQYF | TGTGCCAGCAGCTTGAACAGCGGGAGGCGCGGCACAGATACGCAGTATTTT
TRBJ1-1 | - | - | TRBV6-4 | CASRTRDKPEAFF | TGTGCCAGCAGGACACGGGATAAGCCTGAAGCTTTCTTT
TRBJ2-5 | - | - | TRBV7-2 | CATVRVGVQETQYF | TGTGCCACCGTTCGGGTAGGGGTCCAAGAGACCCAGTACTTC
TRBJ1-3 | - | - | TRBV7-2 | CALGRGSDGNTIYF | TGTGCCTTGGGGAGAGGGAGCGATGGAAACACCATATATTTT
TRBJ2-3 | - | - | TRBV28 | CASRGFEGEYNTQYF | TGTGCCAGCAGGGGCTTTGAGGGAGAATATAATACGCAGTATTTT
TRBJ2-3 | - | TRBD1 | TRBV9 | CASSATGQAYTDTQYF | TGTGCCAGCAGCGCAACGGGACAGGCCTACACAGATACGCAGTATTTT
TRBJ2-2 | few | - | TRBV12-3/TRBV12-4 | CASSTGTYTGELFF | TGTGCCAGCAGTACCGGGACCTACACCGGGGAGCTGTTTTTT
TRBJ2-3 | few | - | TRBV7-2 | CASSLARLADTQYF | TGTGCCAGCAGCTTAGCGAGACTAGCAGATACGCAGTATTTT
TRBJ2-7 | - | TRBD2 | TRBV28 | CASSFGGGGYEQYF | TGTGCCAGCAGTTTTGGGGGGGGGGGCTACGAGCAGTACTTC
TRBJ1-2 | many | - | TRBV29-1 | CSVEQNGYTF | TGCAGCGTTGAACAGAATGGCTACACCTTC
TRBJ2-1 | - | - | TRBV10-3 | CAISGGSPQPNEQFF | TGTGCCATCAGTGGGGGGAGCCCCCAGCCCAATGAGCAGTTCTTC
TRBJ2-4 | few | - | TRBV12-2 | CASRPCSGGTTQGKNIQYF | TGTGCAAGTCGCCCGTGTTCCGGGGGCACCACCCAAGGCAAAAACATTCAGTACTTC
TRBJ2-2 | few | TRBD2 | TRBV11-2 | CASSRREDGTGELFF | TGTGCCAGCAGCAGGCGGGAGGATGGAACCGGGGAGCTGTTTTTT
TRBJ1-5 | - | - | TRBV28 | CASRHKIGLIGRQPQHF | TGTGCCAGCAGGCACAAAATCGGTCTAATTGGACGGCAGCCCCAGCATTTT
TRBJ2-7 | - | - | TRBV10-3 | CATGQDEQYF | TGTGCCACCGGTCAAGACGAGCAGTACTTC
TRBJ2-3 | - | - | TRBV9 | CASSVSTGNTDTQYF | TGTGCCAGCAGCGTATCCACGGGGAACACAGATACGCAGTATTTT
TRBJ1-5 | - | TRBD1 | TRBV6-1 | CASSDPGQGVRSNQPQHF | TGTGCCAGCAGTGATCCGGGACAGGGGGTGAGGAGCAATCAGCCCCAGCATTTT
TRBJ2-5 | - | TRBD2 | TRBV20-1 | CSARATSVEETQYF | TGCAGTGCTAGAGCCACTAGCGTAGAAGAGACCCAGTACTTC
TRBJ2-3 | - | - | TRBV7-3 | CASSLPLGAQYF | TGTGCCAGCAGCCTCCCCTTGGGTGCGCAGTATTTT
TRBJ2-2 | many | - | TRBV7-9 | CASSPTENTGELFF | TGTGCCAGCAGCCCCACAGAGAACACCGGGGAGCTGTTTTTT
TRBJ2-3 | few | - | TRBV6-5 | CASSPQGGSTDTQYF | TGTGCCAGCAGTCCCCAGGGCGGGAGCACAGATACGCAGTATTTT
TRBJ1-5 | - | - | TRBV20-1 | CSAKVLEQFQPQHF | TGCAGTGCTAAGGTCTTGGAACAATTTCAGCCCCAGCATTTT
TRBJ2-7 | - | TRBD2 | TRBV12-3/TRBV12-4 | CASTPSGRAAEQYF | TGTGCCAGCACCCCTAGCGGGAGGGCCGCCGAGCAGTACTTC
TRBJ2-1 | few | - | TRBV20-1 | CSALTRTEGFWNEQFF | TGCAGTGCCCTTACTCGGACAGAGGGTTTTTGGAATGAGCAGTTCTTC
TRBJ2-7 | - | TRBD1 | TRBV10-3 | CAIRNRDSSYEQYF | TGTGCCATCCGGAACCGGGACAGCTCCTACGAGCAGTACTTC
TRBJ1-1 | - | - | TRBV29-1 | CSVVEGYTEAFF | TGCAGCGTTGTTGAGGGGTATACTGAAGCTTTCTTT
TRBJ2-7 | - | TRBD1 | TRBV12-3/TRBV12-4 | CASTSRGPEQYF | TGTGCCAGCACCTCCAGGGGGCCCGAGCAGTACTTC
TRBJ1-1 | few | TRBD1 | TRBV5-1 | CASSGTGANTEAFF | TGCGCCAGCAGCGGGACAGGGGCTAACACTGAAGCTTTCTTT
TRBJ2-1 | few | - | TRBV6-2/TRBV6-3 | CASGTPPYNEQFF | TGTGCCAGTGGGACACCGCCCTACAATGAGCAGTTCTTC
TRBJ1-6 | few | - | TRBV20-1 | CSATGTTNSPLHF | TGCAGTGCCACCGGGACAACAAATTCACCCCTCCACTTT